These 14 T cell receptor beta chains originate from one sample sequenced in a study of blood T cell repertoires in COVID-19 (dated by TCRdb to about 2020). Receptor amplification or capture employed the immunoSEQ multiplex PCR assay. TCRdb retrieved this table from immuneACCESS and kept in-frame rearrangements only. Not all clones are present; in checked studies, unresolved V genes account for under half, and no reason is known for the remainder. The sample yields about 200,000 clones; over 75% were counted once. About 4.8% of the sample comes from the top ten. Sequencing was performed on peripheral blood. All receptors derive from a middle-aged man with acute or convalescent COVID-19.

The V call is TRBV27, the J call TRBJ1-5, with TRBD1 matching over 8 bases. The CDR3 extends over 13 amino acids. Trimming removed 5 bases from V and 11 bases from J; junction bases left unmatched: 8. CDR1 is MNHEY, CDR2 SMNVEV, per germline (reference sequence). The CDR3 DNA reads TGTGCCAGCAGTCCAGAGGGACAGGCGGCCCAGCATTTT. Protein product: CASSPEGQAAQHF.

This clone appeared once. CDR3 protein: CASSGGPPAGNTIYF. DNA of the CDR3: TGTGCCAGTTCGGGAGGGCCTCCGGCTGGAAACACCATATATTTT. The chain recombines TRBV11-2 with TRBJ1-3; D is unresolved. Trimming pared 9 bases from V and 2 bases from J, leaving 17 bases between. This CDR3 is built from 15 residues. Germline V gene data show CDR1 as SGHAT and CDR2 as FQNNGV.

The genes are TRBV4-1 and TRBJ1-2; 11 bases are a match to TRBD1. Trimming took 4 bases from V and 4 from J; bases not matched to a gene: 11. Germline-derived CDR1 and CDR2 are MGHRA and YSYEKL. This CDR3 contains 17 residues. The CDR3 is CASSRPGTGGALYGYTF. The DNA of the CDR3 is TGCGCCAGCAGCCGCCCCGGGACAGGGGGAGCCCTCTATGGCTACACCTTC.

The chain combines TRBV5-4 with TRBJ2-5; 7 nucleotides match TRBD1. This CDR3 spans 12 amino acids. J was trimmed by 3 bases and V by 6 bases; bases with no gene match: 2. CDR1 and CDR2 from the germline V gene are SGHNT and YYREEE (reference sequence). The CDR3 spells CASTDREETQYF. CDR3 nucleotide sequence: TGTGCCAGCACCGACAGGGAAGAGACCCAGTACTTC.

V and J are TRBV6-4 and TRBJ2-1, with 7 bases matching TRBD2. There are 17 residues in the CDR3. CDR1 is MRHNA, CDR2 SNTAGT, per germline. After removal of 6 bases from V and 7 bases from J, the junction contained 18 bases not matched to a gene. This chain's CDR3 is CASSESGAGSIGNEQFF. Here the CDR3 DNA reads TGTGCCAGCAGCGAAAGCGGGGCGGGATCGATTGGGAATGAGCAGTTCTTC.

This sequence joins TRBV19 and TRBJ1-1; 9 bases fit TRBD1. With V trimmed by 9 bases and J by 1 base, 18 bases remained unmatched. The CDR3 consists of 18 residues. CDR1 is LNHDA and CDR2 is SQIVND in the germline V gene (reference sequence). The CDR3 sequence: CASIGGTGSGIPNTEAFF. CDR3 nucleotides: TGTGCCAGCATTGGAGGGACAGGGTCGGGAATTCCGAACACTGAAGCTTTCTTT.

This clone appeared a few times. The chain is built from TRBV7-9 and TRBJ2-7; 8 bases line up with TRBD1. V trimming: 1 base; J trimming: 5 bases; junction bases outside the gene matches: 4. Germline V CDR1 and CDR2: SEHNR, FQNEAQ (reference sequence). The CDR3 is 14 residues long. The CDR3 DNA follows: TGTGCCAGCAGCTTAGTGGACAGGGTGGACGAGCAGTACTTC. It translates to CASSLVDRVDEQYF.

This rearrangement joins TRBV27 to TRBJ2-2, with D hard to call. Trimming cost V 2 bases and J 1 base, with 5 bases left between them. Germline lookup yields CDR1 MNHEY and CDR2 SMNVEV (reference sequence). This CDR3 is 14 amino acids long. In nucleotides, the CDR3 is TGTGCCAGCAGTTTAGAGGTGAACACCGGGGAGCTGTTTTTT. This gives the protein CASSLEVNTGELFF.

This clone showed up just a few times. The chain combines TRBV30 with TRBJ1-3, with 7 positions matching TRBD1. Germline V gene sequence: CDR1 GTSNPN, CDR2 SVGIG (reference sequence). V was clipped by 4 bases and J by 2 bases; unmatched bases: 2. The CDR3 is made up of 13 amino acids. The CDR3 nucleotides read TGTGCCTGGACCGGGACAGCTGGAAACACCATATATTTT. This sequence encodes CAWTGTAGNTIYF. The full variable domain, completed using reference TRBV30 and TRBJ1-3, is SQTIHQWPATLVQPVGSPLSLECTVEGTSNPNLYWYRQAAGRGLQLLFYSVGIGQISSEVPQNLSASRPQDRQFILSSKKLLLSDSGFYLCAWTGTAGNTIYFGEGSWLTVV.

The V and J genes are TRBV18 and TRBJ1-1; TRBD1 is a possible D gene (6 bases). The CDR3 has 14 amino acids. The V and J ends lost 2 bases and 4 bases respectively, with 11 bases between them. Germline V gives CDR1 KGHSH, CDR2 LQKENI. The CDR3 protein is CASSPAGRGTEAFF. The DNA for the CDR3 is TGTGCCAGCTCACCAGCCGGCAGGGGCACTGAAGCTTTCTTT.

The chain uses TRBV7-9 and TRBJ2-6, with 8 bases identical to TRBD1. Germline CDR1 and CDR2: SEHNR and FQNEAQ (reference sequence). This CDR3 has 14 amino acids. The V segment lost 5 bases and the J segment 4 bases; nucleotides outside the gene matches: 1. The CDR3 sequence is CASSAGGGANVLTF. Here the CDR3 DNA reads TGTGCCAGCAGCGCAGGGGGCGGGGCCAACGTCCTGACTTTC.

This rearrangement joins TRBV5-4 to TRBJ2-5, with D perhaps matching TRBD2 (6 bases). CDR3 length: 15 amino acids. Between the trimmed V and J ends, which lost 2 bases and 5 bases, there was a span of 16 bases. Germline V gene sequence: CDR1 SGHNT, CDR2 YYREEE (reference sequence). CDR3 coding DNA: TGTGCCAGCAGCTTTCCGGGGGAAGGTCGCGAGACCCAGTACTTC. Its translation: CASSFPGEGRETQYF.

The genes are TRBV7-7 and TRBJ2-5; possible D gene TRBD2, 6 bases. The CDR3 loop spans 14 amino acids. Trimming stripped 0 bases from V and 2 bases from J, with 7 bases between. CDR1 is SSHAT, CDR2 FNYEAQ, per germline (reference sequence). The DNA for the CDR3 is TGTGCCAGCAGCTTAGCCGGGGGACAAGAGACCCAGTACTTC. This gives the protein CASSLAGGQETQYF. Complete variable domain (other parts from reference TRBV7-7 and TRBJ2-5): GAGVSQSPRYKVTKRGQDVTLRCDPISSHATLYWYQQALGQGPEFLTYFNYEAQPDKSGLPSDRFSAERPEGSISTLTIQRTEQRDSAMYRCASSLAGGQETQYFGPGTRLLVL.

This chain links TRBV4-2 with TRBJ2-1; TRBD2 agrees at 8 bases. CDR3 length equals 14 residues. J was trimmed by 9 bases and V by 3 bases; bases with no gene match: 7. In germline, CDR1 is LGHNA, CDR2 YNFKEQ. The DNA for the CDR3 is TGTGCCAGCAGCCAGCCCGGGGGGGCTGGTGAGCAGTTCTTC. Translation gives CASSQPGGAGEQFF.